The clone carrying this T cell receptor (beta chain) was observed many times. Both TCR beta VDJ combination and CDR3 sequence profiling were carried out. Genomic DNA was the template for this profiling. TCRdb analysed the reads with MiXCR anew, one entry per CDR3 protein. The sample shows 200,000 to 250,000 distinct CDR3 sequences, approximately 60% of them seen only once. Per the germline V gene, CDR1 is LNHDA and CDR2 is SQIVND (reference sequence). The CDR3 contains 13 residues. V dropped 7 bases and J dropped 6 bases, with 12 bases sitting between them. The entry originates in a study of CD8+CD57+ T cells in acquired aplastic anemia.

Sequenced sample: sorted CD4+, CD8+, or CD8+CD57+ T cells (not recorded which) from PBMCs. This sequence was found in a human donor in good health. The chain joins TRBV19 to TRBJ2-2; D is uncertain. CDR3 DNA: TGTGCCAGTACCCCCCCTTTCGCCGGGGAGCTGTTTTTT. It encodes CASTPPFAGELFF.